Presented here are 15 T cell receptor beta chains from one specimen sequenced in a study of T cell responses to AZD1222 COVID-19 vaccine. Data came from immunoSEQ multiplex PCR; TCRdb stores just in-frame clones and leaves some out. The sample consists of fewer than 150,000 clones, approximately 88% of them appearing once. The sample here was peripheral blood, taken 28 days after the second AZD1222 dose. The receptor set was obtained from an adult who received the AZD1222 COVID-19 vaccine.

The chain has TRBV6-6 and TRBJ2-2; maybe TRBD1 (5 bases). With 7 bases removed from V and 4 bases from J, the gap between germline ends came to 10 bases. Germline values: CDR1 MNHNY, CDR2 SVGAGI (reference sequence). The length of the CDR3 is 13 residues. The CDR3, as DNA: TGTGCCAGCACCCAGACAGTCACCGGGGAGCTGTTTTTT. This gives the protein CASTQTVTGELFF.

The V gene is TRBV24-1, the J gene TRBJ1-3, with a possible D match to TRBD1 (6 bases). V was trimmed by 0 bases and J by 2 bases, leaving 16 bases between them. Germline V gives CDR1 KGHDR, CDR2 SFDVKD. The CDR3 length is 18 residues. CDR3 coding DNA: TGTGCCACCAGTGATTTGGGCGGGGGCCGGGGAACTGGAAACACCATATATTTT. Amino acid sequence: CATSDLGGGRGTGNTIYF.

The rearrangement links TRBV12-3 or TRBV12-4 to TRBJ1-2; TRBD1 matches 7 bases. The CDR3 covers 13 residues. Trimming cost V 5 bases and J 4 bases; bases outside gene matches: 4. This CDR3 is CASSVDRAYGYTF. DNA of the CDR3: TGTGCCAGCAGTGTAGACAGGGCCTATGGCTACACCTTC.

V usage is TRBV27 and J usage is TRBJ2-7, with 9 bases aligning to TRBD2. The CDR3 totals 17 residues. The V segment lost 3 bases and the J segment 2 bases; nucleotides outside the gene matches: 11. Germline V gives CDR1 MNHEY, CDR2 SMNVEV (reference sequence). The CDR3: CASSFGAGGRLTYEQYF. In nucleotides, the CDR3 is TGTGCCAGCAGTTTCGGAGCGGGGGGCCGACTAACCTACGAGCAGTACTTC.

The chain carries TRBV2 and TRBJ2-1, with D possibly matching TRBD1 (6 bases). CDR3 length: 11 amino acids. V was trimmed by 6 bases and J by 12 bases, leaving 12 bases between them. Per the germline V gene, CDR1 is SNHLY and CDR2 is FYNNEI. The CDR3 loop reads CASRGDTGQFF. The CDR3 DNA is TGTGCCAGCAGGGGGGACACCGGGCAGTTCTTC.

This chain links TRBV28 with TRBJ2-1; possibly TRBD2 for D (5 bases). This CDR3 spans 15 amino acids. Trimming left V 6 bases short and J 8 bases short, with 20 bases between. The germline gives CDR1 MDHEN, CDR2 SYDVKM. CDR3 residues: CASSIAGLPGYEQFF. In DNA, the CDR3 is TGTGCCAGCAGCATAGCAGGTTTACCGGGGTATGAGCAGTTCTTC.

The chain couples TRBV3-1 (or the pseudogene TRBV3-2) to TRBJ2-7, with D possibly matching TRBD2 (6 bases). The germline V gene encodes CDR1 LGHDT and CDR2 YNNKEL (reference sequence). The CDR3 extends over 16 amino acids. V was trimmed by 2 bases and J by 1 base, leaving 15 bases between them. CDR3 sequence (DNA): TGTGCCAGCAGCCAATCCCCTAGCGCCTGGTCCTACGAGCAGTACTTC. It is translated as CASSQSPSAWSYEQYF.

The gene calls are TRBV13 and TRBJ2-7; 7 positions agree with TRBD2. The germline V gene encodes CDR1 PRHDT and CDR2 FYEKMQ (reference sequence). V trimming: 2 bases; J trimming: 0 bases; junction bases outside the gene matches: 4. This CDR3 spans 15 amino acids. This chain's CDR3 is CASSLRAGSSYEQYF. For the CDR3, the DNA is TGTGCCAGCAGCTTAAGAGCGGGGTCCTCCTACGAGCAGTACTTC.

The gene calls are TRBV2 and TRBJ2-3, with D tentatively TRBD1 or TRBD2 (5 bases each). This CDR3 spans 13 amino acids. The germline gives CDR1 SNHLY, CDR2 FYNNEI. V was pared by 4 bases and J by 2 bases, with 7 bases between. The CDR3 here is CASSGDDTDTQYF. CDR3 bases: TGTGCCAGCAGTGGGGACGACACAGATACGCAGTATTTT.

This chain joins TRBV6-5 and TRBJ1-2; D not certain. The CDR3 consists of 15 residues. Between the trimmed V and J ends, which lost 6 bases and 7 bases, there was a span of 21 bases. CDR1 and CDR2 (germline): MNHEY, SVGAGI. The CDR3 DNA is TGTGCCAGCAGCCCCCAATCCCCTCCCGTGGTTGGCTACACCTTC. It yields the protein CASSPQSPPVVGYTF.

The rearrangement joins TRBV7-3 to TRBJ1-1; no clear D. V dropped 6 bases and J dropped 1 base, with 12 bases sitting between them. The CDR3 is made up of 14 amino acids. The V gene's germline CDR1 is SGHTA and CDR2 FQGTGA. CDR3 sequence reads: CASSWEGKNTEAFF. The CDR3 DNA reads TGTGCCAGCAGTTGGGAGGGTAAGAACACTGAAGCTTTCTTT.

The DNA of the CDR3 is TGCGCCAGCAGCCAAGAGGGTCAGGGGGCAGGGACCGGGGAGCTGTTTTTT. It encodes CASSQEGQGAGTGELFF. This chain joins TRBV4-3 and TRBJ2-2; 8 bases align to TRBD1. V dropped 0 bases and J dropped 5; count of bases not matched to a gene: 8. The V gene's germline CDR1 is LGHNA and CDR2 YSLEER. This CDR3 region has 17 residues.

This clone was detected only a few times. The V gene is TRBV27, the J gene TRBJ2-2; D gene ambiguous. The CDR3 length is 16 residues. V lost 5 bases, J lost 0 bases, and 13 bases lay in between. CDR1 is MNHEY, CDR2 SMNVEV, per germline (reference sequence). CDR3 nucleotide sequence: TGTGCCAGCAGTCCTACCCCCTCGACGAACACCGGGGAGCTGTTTTTT. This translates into CASSPTPSTNTGELFF.

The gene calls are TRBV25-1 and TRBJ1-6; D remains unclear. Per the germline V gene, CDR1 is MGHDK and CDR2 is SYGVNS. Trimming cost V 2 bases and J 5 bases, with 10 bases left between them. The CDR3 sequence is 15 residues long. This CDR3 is CASSELGRDNSPLHF. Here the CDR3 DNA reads TGTGCCAGCAGTGAACTAGGACGGGATAATTCACCCCTCCACTTT. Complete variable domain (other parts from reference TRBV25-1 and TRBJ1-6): EADIYQTPRYLVIGTGKKITLECSQTMGHDKMYWYQQDPGMELHLIHYSYGVNSTEKGDLSSESTVSRIRTEHFPLTLESARPSHTSQYLCASSELGRDNSPLHFGNGTRLTVT.

This CDR3 reads CASSPDRGRNQPQHF. The DNA of the CDR3 is TGTGCCAGTAGTCCCGACAGGGGGCGAAATCAGCCCCAGCATTTT. The chain links TRBV19 to TRBJ1-5, with 10 bases lining up with TRBD1. The CDR3 length is 15 residues. V lost 5 bases, J lost 4 bases, and 5 bases stayed unmatched. CDR1 and CDR2 from the germline V gene are LNHDA and SQIVND (reference sequence).